Detailed here is one T cell receptor (beta chain). The antigen remains undetermined. The data are from a study of a mutant IDH1 vaccine in newly diagnosed glioma. Study overall: Standard pretreatment was either radiotherapy, temozolomide, or, for most, radiochemotherapy with temozolomide.

TCRdb keeps only in-frame clones here, not all; method: immunoSEQ multiplex PCR. The sample consists of under 150,000 clones, around 90% of them appearing once. The CDR3 is 14 residues long. Germline V gives CDR1 MDHEN, CDR2 SYDVKM. Trimming stripped 6 bases from V and 5 bases from J, with 16 bases between. This sample's time point: week 11, during vaccination. Topical imiquimod accompanied each vaccine dose, which consisted of 300 ug of mutant IDH1 20-mer peptide. Donors had new IDH1-mutant astrocytomas of WHO grade 3 or 4 (ATRX-lost). General study findings and limits: Pseudoprogression seemed unrelated to changes in top peripheral T cell clonotypes.

This specimen was PBMCs, taken from a glioma patient whose treatment included an IDH1 peptide vaccine. This receptor was taken from a woman aged 45-60 years with glioma. The V call is TRBV28, the J call TRBJ1-2, with D possibly being TRBD1 (6 bases). CDR3 bases: TGTGCCAGCAGCTCGGGGGGGCCCGTTTATGGCTACACCTTC. Protein: CASSSGGPVYGYTF.